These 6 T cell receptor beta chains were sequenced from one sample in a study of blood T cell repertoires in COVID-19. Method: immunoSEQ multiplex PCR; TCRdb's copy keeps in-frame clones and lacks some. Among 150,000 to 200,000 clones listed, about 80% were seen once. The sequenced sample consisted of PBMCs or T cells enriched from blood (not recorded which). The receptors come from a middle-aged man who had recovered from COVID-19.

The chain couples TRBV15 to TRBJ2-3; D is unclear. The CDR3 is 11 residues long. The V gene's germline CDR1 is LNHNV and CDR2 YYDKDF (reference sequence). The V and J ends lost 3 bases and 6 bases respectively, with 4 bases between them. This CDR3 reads CATSSLDTQYF. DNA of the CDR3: TGTGCCACCAGCAGTCTGGATACGCAGTATTTT.

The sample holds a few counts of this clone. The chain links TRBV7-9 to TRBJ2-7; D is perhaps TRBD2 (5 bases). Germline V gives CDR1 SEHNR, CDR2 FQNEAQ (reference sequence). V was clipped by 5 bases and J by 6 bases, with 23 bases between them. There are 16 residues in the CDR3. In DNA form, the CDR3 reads TGTGCCAGCAGCGAGGGTTCCCAGCTCACTCTACGCGAGCAGTACTTC. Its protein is CASSEGSQLTLREQYF.

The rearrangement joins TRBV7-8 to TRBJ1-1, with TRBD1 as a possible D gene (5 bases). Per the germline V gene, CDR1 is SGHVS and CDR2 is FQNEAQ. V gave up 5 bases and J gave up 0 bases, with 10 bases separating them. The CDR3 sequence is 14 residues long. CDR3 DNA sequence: TGTGCCAGCAGCGCCCGGGGGGTGAACACTGAAGCTTTCTTT. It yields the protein CASSARGVNTEAFF. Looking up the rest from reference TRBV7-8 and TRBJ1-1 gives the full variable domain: GAGVSQSPRYKVAKRGQDVALRCDPISGHVSLFWYQQALGQGPEFLTYFQNEAQLDKSGLPSDRFFAERPEGSVSTLKIQRTQQEDSAVYLCASSARGVNTEAFFGQGTRLTVV.

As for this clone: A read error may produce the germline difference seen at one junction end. The CDR3 region is CASREGRGVETQYF. CDR3 in DNA: TGTGCCAGCAGGGAAGGCAGGGGGGTGGAGACCCAGTACTTC. The chain employs TRBV6-1 and TRBJ2-5; perhaps TRBD1 as D (7 bases). The CDR3 extends over 14 amino acids. CDR1 is MNHNS and CDR2 is SASEGT in the germline V gene.

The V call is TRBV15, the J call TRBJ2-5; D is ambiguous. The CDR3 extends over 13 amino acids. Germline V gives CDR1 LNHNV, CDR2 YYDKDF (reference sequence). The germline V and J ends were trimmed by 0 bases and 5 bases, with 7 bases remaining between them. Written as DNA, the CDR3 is TGTGCCACCAGCAGAGATCAGGCGGAGACCCAGTACTTC. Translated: CATSRDQAETQYF.

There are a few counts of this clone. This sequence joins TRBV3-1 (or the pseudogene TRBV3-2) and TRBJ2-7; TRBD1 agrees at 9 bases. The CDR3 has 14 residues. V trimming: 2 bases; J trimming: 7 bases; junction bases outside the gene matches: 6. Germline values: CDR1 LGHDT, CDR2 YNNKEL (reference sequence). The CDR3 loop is CASSQLQGAGEQYF. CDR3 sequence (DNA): TGTGCCAGCAGCCAATTACAGGGGGCAGGGGAGCAGTACTTC.